Sequencing of this T cell receptor (beta chain) was carried out in a study of CD8 T cells in ankylosing spondylitis. TCRdb ran MiXCR on the 5' RACE reads and lists one entry per CDR3 protein. The sample shows about 250,000 distinct CDR3 sequences, under 35% of them seen only once. CDR1 is MDHEN and CDR2 is SYDVKM in the germline V gene. V lost 1 base to trimming and J lost 2 bases, with 12 bases between them. CDR3 length equals 15 residues. The rearrangement uses TRBV28 and TRBJ2-7, with D perhaps being TRBD1 or TRBD2 (5 bases each). The origin of this receptor is a male donor with ankylosing spondylitis or in good health (not recorded which). Sequenced material: blood, either unsorted or a sorted T cell fraction (not recorded which). The CDR3 DNA reads TGTGCCAGCAGTTTATACGGGGACGTTACCTACGAGCAGTACTTC. This translates into CASSLYGDVTYEQYF.